Listed below are T cell receptor beta chains from one sample, sequenced in a study of blood T cell repertoires in COVID-19. The method was immunoSEQ multiplex PCR; TCRdb's version includes in-frame clones alone and lacks a portion of them. The sample has roughly 140,000 clones, 76% seen once. Input material: peripheral blood. These receptors were obtained from a woman aged 80 or over with acute or convalescent COVID-19. Both conserved end residues are part of each CDR3. The D gene is left open where the match is weak. Rows give clone size only sometimes, using once, few, many, or a class for an expanded clone.

j_gene,v_gene,abundance,d_gene,CDR3nt,CDR3aa
TRBJ2-7,TRBV9,.,.,TGTGCCAGACAAACCCCCCAGGGAGGCCACTACGAGCAGTACTTC,CARQTPQGGHYEQYF
TRBJ1-1,TRBV12-5,few,.,TGTGCTAGTGGTCCCGAGGGACTAATACAGGAGATTCTCGGCACTGAAGCTTTCTTT,CASGPEGLIQEILGTEAFF
TRBJ1-2,TRBV2,.,TRBD1,TGTGCCAGCAGTGAGGGACAGGCCATTAGGGGCTACACCTTC,CASSEGQAIRGYTF
TRBJ1-6,TRBV3-1/TRBV3-2,.,.,TGTGCCAGCAGACAGGGTTCCAATTCACCCCTCCACTTT,CASRQGSNSPLHF
TRBJ1-5,TRBV7-7,.,.,TGTGCTAGCAGCCCTGGAGTCGGGCAGCCCCAGCATTTT,CASSPGVGQPQHF
TRBJ1-6,TRBV15,.,.,TGTGCCACCAGCAGAGGGGCAACGTATAATTCACCCCTCCACTTT,CATSRGATYNSPLHF
TRBJ1-4,TRBV4-3,.,.,TGCGCCAGCAGCCAAAGGATGAGGGTGGAAAAACTGTTTTTT,CASSQRMRVEKLFF
TRBJ2-3,TRBV12-5,.,.,TGTGCTAGTGGTCCGCCCTCGGGTTTGACGCAGTATTTT,CASGPPSGLTQYF
TRBJ1-2,TRBV12-5,.,.,TGTGCTAGTGGCCAATCTGGGGGGAAAGCGGGTGGCTACACCTTC,CASGQSGGKAGGYTF
TRBJ2-3,TRBV11-1,.,TRBD2,TGTGCCAGCAGCTTAGAGAGCGGGGGGGCAGATACGCAGTATTTT,CASSLESGGADTQYF
TRBJ2-1,TRBV7-3,.,.,TGTGCCAGCAGCTTACAGATCCTTTCCTACAATGAGCAGTTCTTC,CASSLQILSYNEQFF
TRBJ1-2,TRBV12-3/TRBV12-4,.,.,TGTGCCAGCAGTTTATCGACAGGCTATGGCTACACCTTC,CASSLSTGYGYTF
TRBJ1-1,TRBV18,once,.,TGTGCCAGCTCACCGCGGACTGGGGACACTGAAGCTTTCTTT,CASSPRTGDTEAFF
TRBJ2-3,TRBV10-3,.,TRBD2,TGTGCCATCAGTGTCGGCGGGGGGGCATCAGCAGATACGCAGTATTTT,CAISVGGGASADTQYF
TRBJ2-2,TRBV30,.,TRBD1,TGTGCCTGGTGTGGCAGGGGGTACACCGGGGAGCTGTTTTTT,CAWCGRGYTGELFF
TRBJ2-3,TRBV18,.,.,TGTGCCAGCTCACCACCCGGGACGGGGGTATATGGTACGCAGTATTTT,CASSPPGTGVYGTQYF
TRBJ2-3,TRBV11-2,.,TRBD2,TGTGCCAGCAGGCTAGCGGGAGGGACGGCAGATACGCAGTATTTT,CASRLAGGTADTQYF
TRBJ1-6,TRBV7-2,.,TRBD1,TGTGCCAGCAGCACCGGGACAGCTAATTCACCCCTCCACTTT,CASSTGTANSPLHF
TRBJ2-5,TRBV11-2,few,TRBD2,TGTGCCAGCAGCTTAGATGGGACGGGGGGGAAAGAGACCCAGTACTTC,CASSLDGTGGKETQYF
TRBJ2-6,TRBV9,few,.,TGTGCCAGCAGCGTCAACTCTGGGGCCAACGTCCTGACTTTC,CASSVNSGANVLTF
TRBJ1-2,TRBV5-4,.,.,TGTGCCAGCAGCTTGGAAGGGGGTGGCTATGGCTACACCTTC,CASSLEGGGYGYTF
TRBJ2-7,TRBV7-9,once,TRBD2,TGTGCCAGCAGCTCAAAGACTAGCGGGAGGCCCGGTATCGAGCAGTACTTC,CASSSKTSGRPGIEQYF
TRBJ2-3,TRBV2,.,TRBD2,TGTGCCAGCAGTGACGGGACTAGCGGGGGGTATGCAGATACGCAGTATTTT,CASSDGTSGGYADTQYF
TRBJ2-7,TRBV19,.,.,TGTGCCAGTAGTATCCAGGACTCCGGCTCCTACGAGCAGTACTTC,CASSIQDSGSYEQYF
TRBJ2-3,TRBV14,.,TRBD1,TGTGCCAGCAGCCAATTAGGACAGGCTAGAGATACGCAGTATTTT,CASSQLGQARDTQYF
TRBJ1-5,TRBV6-2/TRBV6-3,.,.,TGTGCCAGCAGTTTCAGAGGGCAGCCCCAGCATTTT,CASSFRGQPQHF
TRBJ2-3,TRBV6-2/TRBV6-3,.,.,TGTGCCAGCAGTTACTCGATATCTACGAGCACAGATACGCAGTATTTT,CASSYSISTSTDTQYF
TRBJ1-5,TRBV19,.,.,TGTGCCAGTAGTATAGACAGCGGGTTCGCGCCCCAGCATTTT,CASSIDSGFAPQHF
TRBJ2-5,TRBV30,.,TRBD2,TGTGCCTGGAGTGGGGAGGGGAATCAAGAGACCCAGTACTTC,CAWSGEGNQETQYF
TRBJ1-2,TRBV6-5,.,TRBD1,TGTGCCAGCAGGACAGGGTCAAACTATGGCTACACCTTC,CASRTGSNYGYTF
TRBJ1-4,TRBV18,.,TRBD1,TGTGCCAGCTCACCCCCGGGACAGCCAAAAAATGAAAAACTGTTTTTT,CASSPPGQPKNEKLFF
TRBJ2-5,TRBV6-5,.,TRBD2,TGTGCCAGCACCCCGGCGGGAGGAGATGAGACCCAGTACTTC,CASTPAGGDETQYF
TRBJ2-7,TRBV6-2/TRBV6-3,.,.,TGTGCCAGCAGTTTGGCAGCAGGGCCCCTTTACGAGCAGTACTTC,CASSLAAGPLYEQYF
TRBJ1-1,TRBV12-3/TRBV12-4,.,.,TGTGCCAGCAGTATGGGCCCGAACACTGAAGCTTTCTTT,CASSMGPNTEAFF
TRBJ1-1,TRBV3-1/TRBV3-2,.,.,TGTGCCAGCAGCCAAGGGTGGACAGCAGAAGCTTTCTTT,CASSQGWTAEAFF
TRBJ1-4,TRBV6-1,.,.,TGTGCCAGCAGCGAATTGGCTCGTAGCCCAGCAACTAATGAAAAACTGTTTTTT,CASSELARSPATNEKLFF
TRBJ2-3,TRBV4-3,.,TRBD2,TGCGCCAGCAGCCGGGAGCGGGGGGGCGTAGATACGCAGTATTTT,CASSRERGGVDTQYF
TRBJ2-3,TRBV20-1,.,TRBD2,TGCAGTGCTAGTCCTAGCGGAAAAACGGATACGCAGTATTTT,CSASPSGKTDTQYF
TRBJ1-2,TRBV19,few,.,TGTGCCAGCCTATCCCACCTTCAAAGAAACAGTGGCTACACCTTC,CASLSHLQRNSGYTF
TRBJ2-5,TRBV13,.,.,TGTGCCAGCAGCCCGAGGGACAGTGGGGGGCAAGAGACCCAGTACTTC,CASSPRDSGGQETQYF
TRBJ1-5,TRBV19,.,TRBD1,TGTGCCAGTAGTAGAACTCTCGGACAGGCTCGGCCCCAGCATTTT,CASSRTLGQARPQHF
TRBJ2-3,TRBV2,.,.,TGTGCCAGCAAAGGGAGGCTTGGCACAGATACGCAGTATTTT,CASKGRLGTDTQYF
TRBJ2-3,TRBV29-1,.,.,TGCAGCTCATTCCGAGAGGCTGCAGATACGCAGTATTTT,CSSFREAADTQYF
TRBJ1-2,TRBV15,.,.,TGTGCCACCAGCAGAGATCGCAGGGGCAATGGCTACACCTTC,CATSRDRRGNGYTF
TRBJ2-7,TRBV19,.,TRBD2,TGTGCCACCTCACTAGCGGGTAATTCCTACGAGCAGTACTTC,CATSLAGNSYEQYF
TRBJ1-1,TRBV6-5,few,TRBD1,TGTGCCAGCAGCCTGACAGGGGTGGACACTGAAGCTTTCTTT,CASSLTGVDTEAFF
TRBJ1-3,TRBV4-1,.,TRBD1,TGCGCCAGCAGCCAACCCCTCCGGGACAGGGCTGGAAACACCATATATTTT,CASSQPLRDRAGNTIYF
TRBJ2-1,TRBV9,few,TRBD1,TGTGCCAGCAGCGTAGGGGGGACAGGGGGCTCTAATGAGCAGTTCTTC,CASSVGGTGGSNEQFF
TRBJ2-5,TRBV12-3/TRBV12-4,few,.,TGTGCCAGCACCGGCAGCGACCAAGAGACCCAGTACTTC,CASTGSDQETQYF
TRBJ2-5,TRBV7-2,few,TRBD2,TGTGCCAGCAGCTTCTTAGCGGGGGAGCTCCAAGAGACCCAGTACTTC,CASSFLAGELQETQYF